Listed here are 32 T cell receptor beta chains from one sample, sequenced in a study of cytomegalovirus exposure and HLA in healthy donors. The PCR had 60 Vbeta and 13 Jbeta primers. Data came from immunoSEQ multiplex PCR; TCRdb stores just in-frame clones and leaves some out. This sample has about 160,000 clones, with 55% to 70% found just once. The sequencing input was PBMCs. The receptors were gathered from a woman in her thirties or forties in good health and CMV-seropositive.

The rearrangement links TRBV19 to TRBJ1-2; TRBD1 agrees at 10 bases. V was pared by 3 bases and J by 7 bases, with 5 bases of the junction left unmatched. CDR3 length equals 14 residues. Per germline, CDR1 LNHDA and CDR2 SQIVND (reference sequence). The CDR3 sequence: CASSMGQGLGGYTF. The CDR3 DNA follows: TGTGCCAGTAGTATGGGACAGGGGTTGGGTGGCTACACCTTC.

This clone came up once. The chain carries TRBV7-9 and TRBJ2-3, with 11 bases lining up with TRBD2. This CDR3 comprises 17 residues. Germline V gene sequence: CDR1 SEHNR, CDR2 FQNEAQ (reference sequence). V trimming: 5 bases; J trimming: 3 bases; junction bases outside the gene matches: 10. CDR3 DNA sequence: TGTGCCAGCAGCCTAGGGCATAGCGGGGGGGCGACAGATACGCAGTATTTT. Its translation is CASSLGHSGGATDTQYF. The variable domain in full, with the rest retrieved from reference TRBV7-9 and TRBJ2-3, is DTGVSQNPRHKITKRGQNVTFRCDPISEHNRLYWYRQTLGQGPEFLTYFQNEAQLEKSRLLSDRFSAERPKGSFSTLEIQRTEQGDSAMYLCASSLGHSGGATDTQYFGPGTRLTVL.

The chain combines TRBV11-1 with TRBJ2-1; a possible D gene is TRBD2 (6 bases). The CDR3 is made up of 12 amino acids. V lost 4 bases and J lost 8, with 9 bases in between. The germline V gene encodes CDR1 SGHAT and CDR2 FQDESV (reference sequence). The CDR3 DNA reads TGTGCCAGCAGCTCTAGCGTGGATGAGCAGTTCTTC. This translates into CASSSSVDEQFF.

The V and J genes are TRBV7-8 and TRBJ2-3, with D possibly matching TRBD2 (6 bases). Germline CDR1 and CDR2: SGHVS and FQNEAQ. The V and J ends lost 1 base and 2 bases respectively, with 13 bases between them. This CDR3 comprises 16 residues. CDR3 loop: CASSLGGAGNTDTQYF. The CDR3 DNA follows: TGTGCCAGCAGCTTAGGGGGTGCGGGAAACACAGATACGCAGTATTTT.

The chain links TRBV4-3 to TRBJ2-1; D may be TRBD1 (5 bases). The CDR3 runs 14 residues. CDR1 and CDR2 (germline): LGHNA, YSLEER. The ends were cut back, 0 bases at V and 8 bases at J, with 11 bases in the middle. The CDR3 DNA reads TGCGCCAGCAGCCAAGATTCAGGGTCAGATGAGCAGTTCTTC. Amino acids: CASSQDSGSDEQFF.

The genes are TRBV18 and TRBJ1-1; no firm D call. The V and J ends lost 4 bases and 1 base respectively, with 10 bases between them. CDR1 and CDR2 (germline): KGHSH, LQKENI. The CDR3 is made up of 14 amino acids. The CDR3 DNA reads as TGTGCCAGCTCACAAGGATCAGGGAACACTGAAGCTTTCTTT. Residues: CASSQGSGNTEAFF.

The chain is built from TRBV19 and TRBJ1-2; 11 bases align to TRBD1. The V and J ends lost 2 bases and 7 bases, in that order; junction bases with no gene match: 9. Germline V gene sequence: CDR1 LNHDA, CDR2 SQIVND (reference sequence). The CDR3 extends over 16 amino acids. Here the CDR3 DNA reads TGTGCCAGTAGTATACCTCCAGGACAGGGGGCGTGTGGCTACACCTTC. Translating gives CASSIPPGQGACGYTF.

This clone has only a few counts. The rearrangement uses TRBV4-1 and TRBJ2-1; 11 bases map to TRBD1. The CDR3 consists of 16 residues. Germline V gene sequence: CDR1 MGHRA, CDR2 YSYEKL. J lost 7 bases, V lost 4 bases, and 9 bases had no gene match. The CDR3 region has the DNA TGCGCCAGCAGCCCCCGGGGGGGGACAGGGGGTAATGAGCAGTTCTTC. Encoded protein: CASSPRGGTGGNEQFF.

V is TRBV27 and J is TRBJ2-7, with 15 positions matching TRBD2. The J segment lost 4 bases and the V segment lost 2 bases, leaving 6 bases of the junction unmatched. CDR3 length: 17 amino acids. The germline CDR1 and CDR2 sequences are MNHEY and SMNVEV (reference sequence). The CDR3 sequence: CASSLSWTSGRVYEQYF. The CDR3 DNA reads as TGTGCCAGCAGTTTAAGCTGGACTAGCGGGAGGGTTTACGAGCAGTACTTC.

The V gene is TRBV29-1, the J gene TRBJ1-2, with D hard to call. The V end lost 2 bases, the J end lost 7 bases, and 14 bases lay between the germline ends. The CDR3 sequence is 13 residues long. The V gene's germline CDR1 is SQVTM and CDR2 ANQGSEA. The chain's CDR3 is CSVESLGGCGYTF. CDR3 nucleotides: TGCAGCGTTGAATCGCTGGGAGGGTGTGGCTACACCTTC. The complete variable domain, with remaining parts taken from reference TRBV29-1 and TRBJ1-2, reads SAVISQKPSRDICQRGTSLTIQCQVDSQVTMMFWYRQQPGQSLTLIATANQGSEATYESGFVIDKFPISRPNLTFSTLTVSNMSPEDSSIYLCSVESLGGCGYTFGSGTRLTVV.

The chain links TRBV6-5 to TRBJ2-7; maybe TRBD1 (6 bases). This CDR3 has 15 amino acids. V was shortened by 2 bases and J by 3 bases, with 14 bases between the two germline ends. CDR1 is MNHEY, CDR2 SVGAGI, per germline. The CDR3 protein is CASSYRGHGDYEQYF. CDR3 bases: TGTGCCAGCAGTTACAGGGGACACGGAGACTACGAGCAGTACTTC.

Written as DNA, the CDR3 is TGTGCCAGCAGTTACTCGCTAAGGGGAGGGGCTGAAGCTTTCTTT. This encodes CASSYSLRGGAEAFF. V usage is TRBV6-5 and J usage is TRBJ1-1, with D possibly matching TRBD1 (5 bases). CDR1 and CDR2 from the germline V gene are MNHEY and SVGAGI. Trimming removed 0 bases at V and 6 bases at J, with 14 bases between. This CDR3 is built from 15 residues.

The chain joins TRBV9 to TRBJ2-2; TRBD1 matches at 8 bases. Germline V gene data show CDR1 as SGDLS and CDR2 as YYNGEE. Trimming at V came to 5 bases and at J to 1 base, leaving 4 bases not matched to a gene. The length of the CDR3 is 15 residues. This chain's CDR3 is CASRSDRENTGELFF. CDR3 bases: TGTGCCAGCAGATCGGACAGGGAGAACACCGGGGAGCTGTTTTTT. Full variable domain (outside the CDR3, taken from reference TRBV9 and TRBJ2-2): DSGVTQTPKHLITATGQRVTLRCSPRSGDLSVYWYQQSLDQGLQFLIQYYNGEERAKGNILERFSAQQFPDLHSELNLSSLELGDSALYFCASRSDRENTGELFFGEGSRLTVL.

This clone was found a few times. V and J are TRBV5-5 and TRBJ2-7; 15 bases are shared with TRBD2. The V gene's germline CDR1 is SGHKS and CDR2 YYEKEE (reference sequence). This CDR3 is 16 amino acids long. The V and J ends lost 4 bases and 5 bases, in that order; junction bases with no gene match: 7. The DNA for the CDR3 is TGTGCCAGCAGCCCTGGACTAGCGGGGGGGCAAAACGAGCAGTACTTC. Translated, it gives CASSPGLAGGQNEQYF.

The rearrangement joins TRBV18 to TRBJ2-7, with D maybe TRBD2 (6 bases). Trimming pared 2 bases from V and 2 bases from J, leaving 13 bases between. The CDR3 contains 15 residues. Germline V gene data show CDR1 as KGHSH and CDR2 as LQKENI. CDR3 coding DNA: TGTGCCAGCTCACCAAGCGGTAGCGGAACCTACGAGCAGTACTTC. This sequence encodes CASSPSGSGTYEQYF.

The rearrangement joins TRBV19 to TRBJ2-7; 9 positions agree with TRBD2. Looked up from germline, CDR1 is LNHDA and CDR2 is SQIVND (reference sequence). V lost 3 bases, J lost 2 bases, and 5 bases stayed unmatched. The CDR3 is 15 amino acids. DNA of the CDR3: TGTGCCAGTAGTATTTCTAGCGGGGCCACCTACGAGCAGTACTTC. It specifies CASSISSGATYEQYF.

The V and J genes are TRBV7-2 and TRBJ1-5, with a tentative D call TRBD1 (6 bases). The CDR3 is made up of 13 amino acids. V lost 5 bases to trimming and J lost 6 bases, with 11 bases between them. The V gene's germline CDR1 is SGHTA and CDR2 FQGNSA. The DNA for the CDR3 is TGTGCCAGCAGCCAGGGGTGGAGTCAGCCCCAGCATTTT. Protein: CASSQGWSQPQHF.

This clone was found a few times. The rearrangement links TRBV2 to TRBJ1-1; TRBD1 is a possible D gene (6 bases). Per germline, CDR1 SNHLY and CDR2 FYNNEI. The V and J ends lost 8 bases and 3 bases respectively, with 13 bases between them. This CDR3 contains 13 residues. CDR3 in amino acids: CASGTIFDTEAFF. The CDR3 DNA reads as TGTGCCAGCGGGACAATTTTCGACACTGAAGCTTTCTTT.

The V and J genes are TRBV4-1 and TRBJ2-1; 8 nucleotides match TRBD2. CDR1 and CDR2 from the germline V gene are MGHRA and YSYEKL. The CDR3 spans 17 residues. After removal of 0 bases from V and 4 bases from J, the junction contained 8 bases not matched to a gene. The CDR3 nucleotides read TGCGCCAGCAGCCAAGAAATGGAGGCTAGCGGGTACAATGAGCAGTTCTTC. Translating gives CASSQEMEASGYNEQFF.

CDR3 DNA: TGTGCCAGCAGCGGGAGGGACAGTGGCAATCAGCCCCAGCATTTT. Its translation: CASSGRDSGNQPQHF. This sequence joins TRBV9 and TRBJ1-5; TRBD1 agrees at 7 bases. V lost 3 bases, J lost 2 bases, and 5 bases stayed unmatched. Germline V lookup: CDR1 SGDLS, CDR2 YYNGEE. This CDR3 is 15 amino acids long.

The chain couples TRBV10-1 to TRBJ2-5; D possibly corresponds to TRBD2 (5 bases). The J call is doubtful: the DNA matches TRBJ2-7 better. Looked up from germline, CDR1 is WNHNN and CDR2 is SYGVQD (reference sequence). This CDR3 has 15 residues. CDR3 region: CASSEDRSGPYEQYF. The CDR3 nucleotides are TGCGCCAGCAGTGAGGACCGGAGCGGACCCTACGAGCAGTACTTC.

The chain uses TRBV27 and TRBJ2-1; 7 bases fit TRBD2. The trim removed 0 bases at V and 2 bases at J, leaving 7 bases unmatched. The CDR3 covers 17 residues. Germline values: CDR1 MNHEY, CDR2 SMNVEV (reference sequence). CDR3 amino acids: CASSLSSPSGAYNEQFF. DNA of the CDR3: TGTGCCAGCAGTTTATCGTCGCCTAGCGGAGCCTACAATGAGCAGTTCTTC.

The chain has TRBV9 and TRBJ2-5; D call uncertain. This CDR3 contains 15 residues. Germline loops: CDR1 SGDLS, CDR2 YYNGEE. V lost 0 bases, J lost 5 bases, and 14 bases lay in between. CDR3: CASSVGGVRRETQYF. DNA of the CDR3: TGTGCCAGCAGCGTAGGAGGAGTGCGTCGGGAGACCCAGTACTTC. Based on the CDR3 plus reference TRBV9 and TRBJ2-5, the full variable domain is DSGVTQTPKHLITATGQRVTLRCSPRSGDLSVYWYQQSLDQGLQFLIQYYNGEERAKGNILERFSAQQFPDLHSELNLSSLELGDSALYFCASSVGGVRRETQYFGPGTRLLVL.

This clone was counted between two and nine times. The chain has TRBV19 and TRBJ1-1; unclear D gene. Germline V lookup: CDR1 LNHDA, CDR2 SQIVND (reference sequence). The germline V and J ends were trimmed by 5 bases and 3 bases, with 10 bases remaining between them. The CDR3 covers 13 residues. CDR3 sequence reads: CASSGRWDTEAFF. CDR3 DNA sequence: TGTGCCAGTAGTGGGAGGTGGGACACTGAAGCTTTCTTT.

This clone was seen a few times. The rearrangement uses TRBV14 and TRBJ2-5; 8 positions match TRBD1. The J call may be in error: the DNA end matches TRBJ2-7 better. Germline-derived CDR1 and CDR2 are SGHDN and FVKESK. The CDR3 has 15 amino acids. The CDR3 sequence: CASSHTGTGSYEQYF. CDR3 coding DNA: TGTGCCAGCAGCCACACCGGGACAGGTTCCTACGAGCAGTACTTC.

Comments on this clone: At one boundary the junction diverges from the germline segment, which might be a read error. The same CDR3 can be traced to other DNA sequences in this sample. The V call is TRBV7-8, the J call TRBJ1-1; 7 bases are a match to TRBD1. The CDR3 contains 15 residues. CDR1 and CDR2 (germline): SGHVS, FQNEAQ. CDR3 nucleotide sequence: TGTGCCAGCAGTTTAAACAGGGGAGAGAACACTGAAGCTTTTTTT. Translated: CASSLNRGENTEAFF.

This clone was observed a few times. The chain links TRBV10-3 to TRBJ1-1, with D possibly being TRBD1 (5 bases). The V gene's germline CDR1 is ENHRY and CDR2 SYGVKD. The CDR3 is 14 amino acids. CDR3 coding DNA: TGTGCTACCAAAACTATACAGGACGGCACTGAAGCTTTCTTT. This encodes CATKTIQDGTEAFF.

The chain employs TRBV20-1 and TRBJ1-1, with D unresolved. The germline V gene encodes CDR1 DFQATT and CDR2 SNEGSKA (reference sequence). Trimming shortened V by 4 bases and J by 7 bases, and 7 bases separated the two germline ends. CDR3 length: 10 residues. The CDR3 loop reads CSATLSEAFF. The DNA for the CDR3 is TGCAGTGCTACCCTCAGTGAAGCTTTCTTT.

This clone occurred once. V and J are TRBV28 and TRBJ1-1; 9 bases map to TRBD1. Germline trimming cut 3 bases from V and 2 bases from J; bases unmatched to any gene: 13. CDR3 size: 18 residues. Germline V lookup: CDR1 MDHEN, CDR2 SYDVKM. The CDR3 DNA reads TGTGCCAGCAGTTTCTTTGTTGTGACAGGGGGGACCAACACTGAAGCTTTCTTT. Its translation is CASSFFVVTGGTNTEAFF.

This clone was counted a few times. At one end, the junction sequence differs from germline, possibly due to a read error. J is TRBJ2-7 and V is TRBV5-4; TRBD2 matches at 16 bases. Germline lookup yields CDR1 SGHNT and CDR2 YYREEE (reference sequence). There are 14 residues in the CDR3. Written as DNA, the CDR3 is TGTGCCAGCAGCTCTCCGGGACTAGCGGGGGGGCCTTCTTTC. This gives the protein CASSSPGLAGGPSF.

The chain couples TRBV6-5 to TRBJ1-6, with D maybe TRBD1 (5 bases). Germline CDR1 is MNHEY and CDR2 is SVGAGI. The V end was cut by 7 bases, the J end by 8 bases, with 15 bases between. The CDR3 sequence is 14 residues long. Written as DNA, the CDR3 is TGTGCCAGCAATTCTGGGGGGTTTCATTCACCCCTCCACTTT. Amino acid sequence: CASNSGGFHSPLHF.

The rearrangement uses TRBV11-2 and TRBJ2-5, with 14 bases fitting TRBD2. V lost 5 bases to trimming and J lost 7 bases; unmatched junction nucleotides: 15. Germline V gene sequence: CDR1 SGHAT, CDR2 FQNNGV. The CDR3 loop spans 18 amino acids. The CDR3: CASSISTGTSGGIGTQYF. The CDR3 DNA follows: TGTGCCAGCAGCATTTCGACCGGGACTAGCGGGGGAATAGGGACCCAGTACTTC.